The clone carrying this TCR beta chain was seen more than once but under ten times. The sample is drawn from a study of blood T cell repertoires in COVID-19. For the study at large: Sites in the United States, Italy and Spain provided acute and convalescent COVID-19 samples. The cDNA or gDNA used as material had been derived from T cells, B-cell-depleted T cells, or PBMCs.

Original data processing: For nucleated cells, counts were estimated from reference gene primer amplification. Libraries were prepared by immunoSEQ multiplex PCR; TCRdb keeps only in-frame clonotypes and omits some of them. V and J calls and clone size are given by that table; D and trimming were obtained from the DNA. The sample holds around 110,000 clones; roughly 85% are singletons and the top ten take under 2.5%. The CDR3 extends over 13 amino acids. V was pared by 1 base and J by 8 bases, with 11 bases between. The germline CDR1 and CDR2 sequences are LNHDA and SQIVND (reference sequence). The sample comprised peripheral blood. This receptor was identified in a man between 25 and 39 years old with acute or convalescent COVID-19. The V gene is TRBV19, the J gene TRBJ1-1; weak D call: TRBD1 (5 bases). The CDR3 coding sequence is TGTGCCAGTAGTATAGTCGGGACTGCCGAAGCTTTCTTT. Translation gives CASSIVGTAEAFF.